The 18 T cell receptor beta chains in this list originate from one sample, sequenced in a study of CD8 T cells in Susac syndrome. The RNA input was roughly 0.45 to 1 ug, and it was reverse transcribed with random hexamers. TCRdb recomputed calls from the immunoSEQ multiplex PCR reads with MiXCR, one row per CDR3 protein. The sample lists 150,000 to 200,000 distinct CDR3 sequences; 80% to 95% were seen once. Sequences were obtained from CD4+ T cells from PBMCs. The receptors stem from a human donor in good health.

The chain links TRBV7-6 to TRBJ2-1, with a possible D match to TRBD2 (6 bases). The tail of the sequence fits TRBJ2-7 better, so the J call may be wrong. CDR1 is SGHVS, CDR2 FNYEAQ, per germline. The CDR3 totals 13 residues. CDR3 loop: CASSPRGRYEQYF. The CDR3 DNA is TGTGCCAGCAGCCCGCGGGGACGCTACGAGCAGTACTTC.

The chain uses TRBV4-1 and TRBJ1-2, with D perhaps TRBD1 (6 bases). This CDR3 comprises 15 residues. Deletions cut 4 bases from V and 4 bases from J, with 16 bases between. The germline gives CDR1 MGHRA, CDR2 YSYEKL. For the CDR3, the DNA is TGCGCCAGCAGCCTCACCCTGGAGGGGGGCTATGGCTACACCTTC. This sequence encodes CASSLTLEGGYGYTF.

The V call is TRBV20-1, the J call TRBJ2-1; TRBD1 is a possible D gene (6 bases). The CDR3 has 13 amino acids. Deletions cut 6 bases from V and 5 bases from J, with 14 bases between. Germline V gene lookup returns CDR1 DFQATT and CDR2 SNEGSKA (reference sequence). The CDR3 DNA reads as TGCAGTGCCTTCTCGAGGGGGAACAATGAGCAGTTCTTC. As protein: CSAFSRGNNEQFF.

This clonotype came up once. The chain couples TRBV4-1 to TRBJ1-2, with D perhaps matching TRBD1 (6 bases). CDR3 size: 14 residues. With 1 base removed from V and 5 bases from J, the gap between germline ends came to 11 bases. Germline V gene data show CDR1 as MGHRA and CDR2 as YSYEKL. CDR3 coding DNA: TGCGCCAGCAGCCAAGCCGACAGGCTTTATGGCTACACCTTC. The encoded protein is CASSQADRLYGYTF.

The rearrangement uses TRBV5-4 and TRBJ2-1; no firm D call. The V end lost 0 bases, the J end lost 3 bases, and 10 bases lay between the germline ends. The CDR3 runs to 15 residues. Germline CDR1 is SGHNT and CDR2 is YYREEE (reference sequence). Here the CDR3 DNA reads TGTGCCAGCAGCTTGGGCGCGGACCGCTACAATGAGCAGTTCTTC. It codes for CASSLGADRYNEQFF. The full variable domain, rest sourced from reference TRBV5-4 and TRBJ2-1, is ETGVTQSPTHLIKTRGQQVTLRCSSQSGHNTVSWYQQALGQGPQFIFQYYREEENGRGNFPPRFSGLQFPNYSSELNVNALELDDSALYLCASSLGADRYNEQFFGPGTRLTVL.

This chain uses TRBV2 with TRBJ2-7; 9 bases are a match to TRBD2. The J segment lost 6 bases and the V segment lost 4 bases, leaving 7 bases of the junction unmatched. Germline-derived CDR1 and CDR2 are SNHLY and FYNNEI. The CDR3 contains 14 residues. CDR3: CASSVSSGEAEQYF. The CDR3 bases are TGTGCCAGCAGTGTATCTAGCGGGGAGGCCGAGCAGTACTTC.

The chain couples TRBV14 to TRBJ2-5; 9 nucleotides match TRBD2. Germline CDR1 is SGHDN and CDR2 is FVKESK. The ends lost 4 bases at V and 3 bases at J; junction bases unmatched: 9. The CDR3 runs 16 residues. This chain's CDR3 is CASSRGSGGYEETQYF. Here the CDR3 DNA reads TGTGCCAGCAGCCGAGGTAGCGGGGGATATGAAGAGACCCAGTACTTC.

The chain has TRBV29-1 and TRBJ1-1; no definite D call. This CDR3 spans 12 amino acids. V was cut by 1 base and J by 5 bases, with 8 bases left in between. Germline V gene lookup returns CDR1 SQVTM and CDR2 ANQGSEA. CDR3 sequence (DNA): TGCAGCGTTGAAGGGGGTGGGACTGAAGCTTTCTTT. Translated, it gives CSVEGGGTEAFF.

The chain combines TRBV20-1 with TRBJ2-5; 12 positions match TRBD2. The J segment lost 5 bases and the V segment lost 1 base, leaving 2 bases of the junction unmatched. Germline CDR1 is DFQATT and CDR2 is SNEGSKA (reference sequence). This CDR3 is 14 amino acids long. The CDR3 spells CSARGLAGVETQYF. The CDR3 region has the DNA TGCAGTGCTAGAGGACTAGCGGGGGTGGAGACCCAGTACTTC.

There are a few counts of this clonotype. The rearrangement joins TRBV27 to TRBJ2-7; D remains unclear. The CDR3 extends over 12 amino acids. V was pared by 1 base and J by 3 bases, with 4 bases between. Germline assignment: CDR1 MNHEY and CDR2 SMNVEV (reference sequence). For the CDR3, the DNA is TGTGCCAGCAGTTTATTGGGCTACGAGCAGTACTTC. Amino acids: CASSLLGYEQYF.

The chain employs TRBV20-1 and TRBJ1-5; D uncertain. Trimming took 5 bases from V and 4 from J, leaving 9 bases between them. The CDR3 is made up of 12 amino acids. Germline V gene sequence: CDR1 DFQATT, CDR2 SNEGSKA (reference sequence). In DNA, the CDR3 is TGCAGTGCTGGACGGCAGAATCAGCCCCAGCATTTT. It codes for CSAGRQNQPQHF.

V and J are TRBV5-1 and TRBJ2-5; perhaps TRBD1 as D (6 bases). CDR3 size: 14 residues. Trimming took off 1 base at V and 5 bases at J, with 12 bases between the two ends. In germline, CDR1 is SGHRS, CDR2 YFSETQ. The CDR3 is CASSLYTGTETQYF. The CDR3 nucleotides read TGCGCCAGCAGCTTGTATACAGGGACGGAGACCCAGTACTTC. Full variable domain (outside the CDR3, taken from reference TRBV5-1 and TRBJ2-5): KAGVTQTPRYLIKTRGQQVTLSCSPISGHRSVSWYQQTPGQGLQFLFEYFSETQRNKGNFPGRFSGRQFSNSRSEMNVSTLELGDSALYLCASSLYTGTETQYFGPGTRLLVL.

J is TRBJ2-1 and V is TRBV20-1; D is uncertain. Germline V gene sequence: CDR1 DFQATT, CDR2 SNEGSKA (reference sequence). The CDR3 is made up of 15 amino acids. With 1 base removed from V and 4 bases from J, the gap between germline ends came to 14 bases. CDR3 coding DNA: TGCAGTGCTAGAGTTACTGGGCTTCGATACAATGAGCAGTTCTTC. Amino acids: CSARVTGLRYNEQFF.

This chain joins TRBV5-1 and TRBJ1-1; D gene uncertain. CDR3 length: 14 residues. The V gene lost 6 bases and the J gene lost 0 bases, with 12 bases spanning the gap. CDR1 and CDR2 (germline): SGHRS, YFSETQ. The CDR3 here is CASKGASMNTEAFF. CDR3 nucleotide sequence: TGCGCCAGCAAAGGAGCCAGTATGAACACTGAAGCTTTCTTT.

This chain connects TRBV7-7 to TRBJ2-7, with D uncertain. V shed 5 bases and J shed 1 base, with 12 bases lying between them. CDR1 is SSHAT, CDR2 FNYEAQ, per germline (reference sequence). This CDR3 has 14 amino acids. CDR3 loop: CASSPHQKSYEQYF. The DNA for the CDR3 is TGTGCCAGCAGCCCCCACCAGAAATCCTACGAGCAGTACTTC.

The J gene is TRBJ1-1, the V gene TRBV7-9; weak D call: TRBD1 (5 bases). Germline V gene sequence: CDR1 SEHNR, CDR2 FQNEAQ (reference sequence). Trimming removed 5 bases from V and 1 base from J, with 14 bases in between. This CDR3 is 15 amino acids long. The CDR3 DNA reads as TGTGCCAGCAGCCCCGGCAGGGTTAGGAACACTGAAGCTTTCTTT. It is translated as CASSPGRVRNTEAFF.

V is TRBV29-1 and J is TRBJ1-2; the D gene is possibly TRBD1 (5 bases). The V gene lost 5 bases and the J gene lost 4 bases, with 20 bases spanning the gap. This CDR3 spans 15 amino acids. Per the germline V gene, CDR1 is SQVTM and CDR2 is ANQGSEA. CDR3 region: CSVRGEVGRVYGYTF. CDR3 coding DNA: TGCAGCGTTAGAGGGGAAGTAGGGCGCGTCTATGGCTACACCTTC.

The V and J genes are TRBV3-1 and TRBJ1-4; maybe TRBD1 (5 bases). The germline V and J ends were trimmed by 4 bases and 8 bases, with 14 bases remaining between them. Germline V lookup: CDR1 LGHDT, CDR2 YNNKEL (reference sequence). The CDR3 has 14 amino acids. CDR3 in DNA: TGTGCCAGCAGCCGCCGGGGGGTGGACGAAAAACTGTTTTTT. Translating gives CASSRRGVDEKLFF.